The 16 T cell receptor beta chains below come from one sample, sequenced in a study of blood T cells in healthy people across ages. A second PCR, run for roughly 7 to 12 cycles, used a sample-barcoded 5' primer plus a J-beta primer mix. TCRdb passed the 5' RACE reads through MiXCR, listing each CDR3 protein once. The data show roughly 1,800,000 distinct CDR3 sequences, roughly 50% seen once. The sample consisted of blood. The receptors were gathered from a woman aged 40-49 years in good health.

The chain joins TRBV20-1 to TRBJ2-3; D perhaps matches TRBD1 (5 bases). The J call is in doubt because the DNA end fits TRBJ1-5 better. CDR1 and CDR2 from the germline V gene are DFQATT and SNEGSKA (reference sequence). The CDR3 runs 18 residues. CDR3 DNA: TGCAGTGCTAGAGATCCTTTACTAGCGGGGGGAGGTGGAGATACGCAGCATTTT. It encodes CSARDPLLAGGGGDTQHF.

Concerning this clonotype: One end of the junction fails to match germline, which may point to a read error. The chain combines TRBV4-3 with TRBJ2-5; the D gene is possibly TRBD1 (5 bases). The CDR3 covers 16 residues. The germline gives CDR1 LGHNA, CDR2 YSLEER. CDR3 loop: CASSQDAGQGKSIQNF. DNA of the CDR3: TGCGCCAGCAGCCAAGATGCTGGTCAGGGAAAAAGCATTCAGAACTTC.

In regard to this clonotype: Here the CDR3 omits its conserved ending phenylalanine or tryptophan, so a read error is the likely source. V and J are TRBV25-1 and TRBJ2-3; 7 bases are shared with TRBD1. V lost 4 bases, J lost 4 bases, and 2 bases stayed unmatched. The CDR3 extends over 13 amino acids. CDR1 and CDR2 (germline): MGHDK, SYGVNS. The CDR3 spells CASSGQGPDTQYS. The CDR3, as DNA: TGTGCCAGCAGTGGACAGGGCCCAGATACGCAGTATTCT.

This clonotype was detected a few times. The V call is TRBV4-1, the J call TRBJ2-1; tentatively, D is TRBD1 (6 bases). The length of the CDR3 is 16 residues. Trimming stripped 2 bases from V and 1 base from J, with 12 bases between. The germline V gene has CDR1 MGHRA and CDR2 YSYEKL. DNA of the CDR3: TGCGCCAGCAGCCAACCACAGGGTATTTCCTACAATGAGCAGTTCTTC. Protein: CASSQPQGISYNEQFF.

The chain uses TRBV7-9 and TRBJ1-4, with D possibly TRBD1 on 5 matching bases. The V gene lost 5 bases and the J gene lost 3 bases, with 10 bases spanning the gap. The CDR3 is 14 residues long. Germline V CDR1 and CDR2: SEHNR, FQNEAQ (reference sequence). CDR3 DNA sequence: TGTGCCAGCAGCAGGGACGCGGCTAATGAAAAACTGTTTTTT. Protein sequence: CASSRDAANEKLFF. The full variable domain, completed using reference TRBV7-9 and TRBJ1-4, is DTGVSQNPRHKITKRGQNVTFRCDPISEHNRLYWYRQTLGQGPEFLTYFQNEAQLEKSRLLSDRFSAERPKGSFSTLEIQRTEQGDSAMYLCASSRDAANEKLFFGSGTQLSVL.

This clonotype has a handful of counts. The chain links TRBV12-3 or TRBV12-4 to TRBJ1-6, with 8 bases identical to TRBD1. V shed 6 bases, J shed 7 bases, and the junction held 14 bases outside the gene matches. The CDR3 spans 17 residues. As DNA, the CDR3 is TGTGCCAGCAGAACCTATGGGGGAAGACAGGGGAATTCACCCCTCCACTTT. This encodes CASRTYGGRQGNSPLHF.

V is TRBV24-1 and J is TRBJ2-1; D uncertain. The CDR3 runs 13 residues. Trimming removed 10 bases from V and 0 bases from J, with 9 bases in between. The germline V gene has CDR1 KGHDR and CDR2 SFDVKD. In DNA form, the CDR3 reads TGTGCCACTCGAGCCAGCTCCTACAATGAGCAGTTCTTC. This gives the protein CATRASSYNEQFF.

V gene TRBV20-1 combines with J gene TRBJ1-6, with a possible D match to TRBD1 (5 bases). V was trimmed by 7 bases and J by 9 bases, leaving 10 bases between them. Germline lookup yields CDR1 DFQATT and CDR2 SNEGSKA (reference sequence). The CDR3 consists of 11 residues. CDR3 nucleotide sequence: TGCAGTGTTCTAGGGGTTTCACCCCTCCACTTT. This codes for CSVLGVSPLHF.

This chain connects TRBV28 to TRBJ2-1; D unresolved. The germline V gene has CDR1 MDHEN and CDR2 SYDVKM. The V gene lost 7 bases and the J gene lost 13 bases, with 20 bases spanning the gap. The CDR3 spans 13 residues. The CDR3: CASTPGTEETQFF. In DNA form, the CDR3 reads TGTGCCAGCACCCCAGGAACGGAAGAGACCCAGTTCTTC.

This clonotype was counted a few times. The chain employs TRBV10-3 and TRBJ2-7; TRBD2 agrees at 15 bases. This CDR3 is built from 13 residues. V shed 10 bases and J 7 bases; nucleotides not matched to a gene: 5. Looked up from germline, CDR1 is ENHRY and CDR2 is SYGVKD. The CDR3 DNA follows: TGTGCCACCGGACTAGCGGGGGGGCAGGAGCAGTACTTC. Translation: CATGLAGGQEQYF.

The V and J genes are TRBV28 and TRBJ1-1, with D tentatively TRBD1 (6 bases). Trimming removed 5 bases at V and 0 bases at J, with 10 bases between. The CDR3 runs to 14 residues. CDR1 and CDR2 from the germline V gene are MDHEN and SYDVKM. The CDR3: CASSRTDMNTEAFF. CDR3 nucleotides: TGTGCCAGCAGTAGGACAGACATGAACACTGAAGCTTTCTTT.

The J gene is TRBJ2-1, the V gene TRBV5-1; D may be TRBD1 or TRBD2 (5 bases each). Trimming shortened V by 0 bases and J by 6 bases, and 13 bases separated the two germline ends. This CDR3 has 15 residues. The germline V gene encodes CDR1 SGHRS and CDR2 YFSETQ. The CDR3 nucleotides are TGCGCCAGCAGCTTGGGAGGGGTGGTGGGCAATGAGCAGTTCTTC. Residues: CASSLGGVVGNEQFF.

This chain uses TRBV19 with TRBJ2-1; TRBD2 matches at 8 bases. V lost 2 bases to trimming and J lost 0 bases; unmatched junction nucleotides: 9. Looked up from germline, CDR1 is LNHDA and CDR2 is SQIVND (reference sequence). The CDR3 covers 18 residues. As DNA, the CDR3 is TGTGCCAGTAGTATAATTAGGAGCGGGGGCAGCTCCTACAATGAGCAGTTCTTC. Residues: CASSIIRSGGSSYNEQFF.

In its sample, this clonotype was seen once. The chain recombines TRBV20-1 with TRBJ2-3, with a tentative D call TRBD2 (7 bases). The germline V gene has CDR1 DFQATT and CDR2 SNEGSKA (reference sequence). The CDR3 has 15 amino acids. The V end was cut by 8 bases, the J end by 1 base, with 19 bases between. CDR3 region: CSPGGGGQGTDTQYF. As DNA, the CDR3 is TGCAGTCCCGGGGGAGGGGGGCAGGGCACAGATACGCAGTATTTT.

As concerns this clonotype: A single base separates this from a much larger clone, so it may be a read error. This chain's CDR3 is CSVENLGTSGAEQYF. Written as DNA, the CDR3 is TGCAGCGTTGAAAACCTAGGGACAAGCGGGGCCGAGCAGTACTTC. The chain links TRBV29-1 to TRBJ2-7; D is perhaps TRBD2 (7 bases). V lost 2 bases and J 6 bases, leaving 20 bases between the germline ends. The germline CDR1 and CDR2 sequences are SQVTM and ANQGSEA. This CDR3 is 15 amino acids long.

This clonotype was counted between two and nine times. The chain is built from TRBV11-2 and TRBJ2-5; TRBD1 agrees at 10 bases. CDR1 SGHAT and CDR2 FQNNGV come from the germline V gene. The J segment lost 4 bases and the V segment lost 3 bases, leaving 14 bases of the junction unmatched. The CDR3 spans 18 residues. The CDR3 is CASSFHTLPDRGRETQYF. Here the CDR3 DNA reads TGTGCCAGCAGCTTCCATACCCTTCCGGACAGGGGGAGAGAGACCCAGTACTTC.